This paragraph covers one TCR beta chain sequence. Antigen: not known. This sample was taken from a study of blood T cells in healthy people across ages. Findings and limits, study-wide: Leaving the PBMCs unsorted stopped any conclusive comparison of naive versus antigen-experienced cells. Possibly, changes in expanded clonotypes were confounded because donor CMV status was unknown. Strong correlation was found linking TCR beta diversity to naive T cell percentage.

There are 14 residues in the CDR3. V lost 6 bases and J lost 6, with 17 bases in between. The germline CDR1 and CDR2 sequences are MNHEY and SVGAGI. A sample-barcoded 5' primer and a J-beta primer mix were used in a second PCR of roughly 7 to 11 cycles. Through a template-switch adaptor with 12 random nucleotides, each cDNA molecule received a tag. MiXCR was run by TCRdb on the 5' RACE reads, yielding one entry per CDR3 protein. The table lists almost 800,000 distinct CDR3 sequences, roughly 60% of them singletons, with 22% in the top ten. The chain carries TRBV6-5 and TRBJ1-1; D might be TRBD1 (5 bases). This receptor was taken from a young man in good health. The sample taken for sequencing was blood. The DNA for the CDR3 is TGTGCCAGCAGGTCCCTCACAGGAACCGCTGAAGCTTTCTTT. Protein sequence: CASRSLTGTAEAFF.